Reported below is one TCR beta chain. Antigen: not known. The CDR3 is 15 residues long. Per the germline V gene, CDR1 is SEHNR and CDR2 is FQNEAQ (reference sequence). V was trimmed by 4 bases and J by 1 base, leaving 10 bases between them. These data belong to a study of cytomegalovirus exposure and HLA in healthy donors. Study in general: The 90 to 150 validation repertoires matched the roughly 670 first-cohort repertoires in platform, a later analysis reported.

Only in-frame clones appear in the TCRdb table, and some are missing; sequencing was by immunoSEQ multiplex PCR. In the table there are 100,000 to 150,000 clones, around 90% of which are singletons. Study conclusions and caveats: Investigators reported around 150 TCR beta chains as tied to cytomegalovirus. Across donors, most TCRs were seen rarely, yet some public ones were widespread. Subsequent analysis of the roughly 120 validation repertoires found a tendency for first-cohort TCR clusters to co-occur.

The chain has TRBV7-9 and TRBJ2-2; no clear D. Sequences were obtained from PBMCs. The clonotype was recovered from a woman aged 18-29 years in good health and CMV-seronegative. CDR3 nucleotide sequence: TGTGCCAGCAGCTCCCCAGTCCGGAACACCGGGGAGCTGTTTTTT. Translated: CASSSPVRNTGELFF.